This T cell receptor beta chain was identified in a study of control samples from healthy donors and cancer patients. V lost 6 bases to trimming and J lost 4 bases, with 15 bases between them. CDR3 size: 14 residues. CDR1 and CDR2 (germline): LNHDA, SQIVND (reference sequence). This table comes from immunoSEQ multiplex PCR, and its TCRdb copy is limited to in-frame clones, with some not included. The data show some 140,000 clones, 80% to 95% seen once. The sequenced sample consisted of blood. V usage is TRBV19 and J usage is TRBJ1-2, with D perhaps matching TRBD1 (6 bases). The sequence came from a man aged 25-40 years in good health. Here the CDR3 DNA reads TGTGCCAGTAGCAGCGGGACACAGCTCTATGGCTACACCTTC. Its translation is CASSSGTQLYGYTF.